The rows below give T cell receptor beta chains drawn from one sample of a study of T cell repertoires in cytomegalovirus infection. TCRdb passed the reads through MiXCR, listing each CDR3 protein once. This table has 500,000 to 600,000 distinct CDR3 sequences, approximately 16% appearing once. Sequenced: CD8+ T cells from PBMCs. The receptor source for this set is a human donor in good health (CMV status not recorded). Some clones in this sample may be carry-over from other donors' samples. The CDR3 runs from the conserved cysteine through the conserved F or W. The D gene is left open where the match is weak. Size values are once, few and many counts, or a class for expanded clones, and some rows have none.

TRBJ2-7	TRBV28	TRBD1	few	TGTGCCAGCAGTTTTTATGGGACAGCCTCCTACGAGCAGTACTTC	CASSFYGTASYEQYF
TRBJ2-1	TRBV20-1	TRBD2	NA	TGCAGTGCTAGACCTAGCGGTGGGTCCTACAATGAGCAGTTCTTC	CSARPSGGSYNEQFF
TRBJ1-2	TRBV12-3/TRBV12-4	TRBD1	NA	TGTGCCAGCACCGAGGGGGCGATCCATGGCTACACCTTC	CASTEGAIHGYTF
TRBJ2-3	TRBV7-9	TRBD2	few	TGTGCCAGCAGCACGATTGGGACTAGCGGAACCACAGATACGCAGTATTTT	CASSTIGTSGTTDTQYF
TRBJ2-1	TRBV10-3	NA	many	TGTGCCATCAGTGGGGGGACTTCTCCACTTGAGCAGTTCTTC	CAISGGTSPLEQFF
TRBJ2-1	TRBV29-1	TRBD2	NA	TGCAGCGTTGACCTCTTGAAAGCGGGGGACACCTACAATGAGCAGTTCTTC	CSVDLLKAGDTYNEQFF
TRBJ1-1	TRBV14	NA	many	TGTGCCAGCAGCCGAAACTTTGCCTGGTCCGGGGGTGAAGCTTTCTTT	CASSRNFAWSGGEAFF
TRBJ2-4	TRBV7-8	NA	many	TGTGCCAGCAGCTTAATGGGGGAGGGGGAGTGGAACATTCAGTACTTC	CASSLMGEGEWNIQYF
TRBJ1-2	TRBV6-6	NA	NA	TGTGCCAGCAGTTACTCGACGGGGGCCCCTAACTATGGCTACACCTTC	CASSYSTGAPNYGYTF
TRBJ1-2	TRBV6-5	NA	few	TGTGCCAGCAGTTACTCCGGAGGTTGGTCCGGAAATGGCTACACCTTC	CASSYSGGWSGNGYTF
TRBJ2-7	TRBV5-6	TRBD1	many	TGTGCCAGCAGCTGGGACAGGGAGAGCTCCTACGAGCAGTACTTC	CASSWDRESSYEQYF
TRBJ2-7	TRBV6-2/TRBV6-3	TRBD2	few	TGTGCCAGCAGTTACTTCGGGAAAGCGGGGGGGCTAAAGTACGAGCAGTACTTC	CASSYFGKAGGLKYEQYF
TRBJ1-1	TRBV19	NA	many	TGTGCCAGTATCTGGGGGAACACTGAAGCTTTCTTT	CASIWGNTEAFF
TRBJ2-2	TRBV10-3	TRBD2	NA	TGTGCCATCAGCCTAGCGGGAGTGAGCACCGGGGAGCTGTTTTTT	CAISLAGVSTGELFF
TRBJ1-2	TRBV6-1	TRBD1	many	TGTGCCAGCAGTCCCGATAGAGGACAGGGGTATGGCTACACCTTC	CASSPDRGQGYGYTF
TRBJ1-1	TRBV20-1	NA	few	TGCAGTGCTAGAGAAGGCCAACTCGGCAGGTGGAACACTGAAGCTTTCTTT	CSAREGQLGRWNTEAFF
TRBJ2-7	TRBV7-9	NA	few	TGTGCCAGCAGCTCTATCGGGGAGACCCTCTTCTCCTACGAGCAGTACTTC	CASSSIGETLFSYEQYF
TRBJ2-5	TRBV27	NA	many	TGTGCCAGCAGTCCCCCTCTGGGGACGGGCCCCGGGGAGACCCAGTACTTC	CASSPPLGTGPGETQYF
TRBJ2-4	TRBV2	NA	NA	TGTGCCAGCAGTGAAGGACAGATTCTAGCCAAAAACATTCAGTACTTC	CASSEGQILAKNIQYF
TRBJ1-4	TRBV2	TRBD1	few	TGTGCCAGCAGCGGGACAGGGGACGCCAATAATGAAAAACTGTTTTTT	CASSGTGDANNEKLFF
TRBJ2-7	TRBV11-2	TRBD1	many	TGTGCCAGCAGCTTATGGACCCCGGGACAGATCTACGAGCAGTACTTC	CASSLWTPGQIYEQYF
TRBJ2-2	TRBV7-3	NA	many	TGTGCCAGCAGCTTTTTGGGGGGCGCTGAGAACACCGGGGAGCTGTTTTTT	CASSFLGGAENTGELFF
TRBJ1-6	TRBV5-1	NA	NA	TGCGCCAGCAGCTTTTCCCAGAGGGACGCGGGTTCACCCCTCCACTTT	CASSFSQRDAGSPLHF
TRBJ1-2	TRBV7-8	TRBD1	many	TGTGCCAGCAGCCCCAGACAGGGGGCGGCTCATGGCTACACCTTC	CASSPRQGAAHGYTF
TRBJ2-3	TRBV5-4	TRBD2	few	TGTGCCAGCAGCTTGAGGCGGGAGGATCCTGGGGCAGATACGCAGTATTTT	CASSLRREDPGADTQYF
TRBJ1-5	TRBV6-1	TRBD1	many	TGTGCCAGCAAAGAACAGGGGATAGGCAGCAATCAGCCCCAGCATTTT	CASKEQGIGSNQPQHF
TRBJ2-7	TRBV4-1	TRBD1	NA	TGCGCCAGCAGCCCAGTCTCCGGGACAGGGACTTACGAGCAGTACTTC	CASSPVSGTGTYEQYF
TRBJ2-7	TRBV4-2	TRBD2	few	TGTGCCAGCGGGTCTAGCGGGTCCTACGAGCAGTACTTC	CASGSSGSYEQYF
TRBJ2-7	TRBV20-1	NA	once	TGCAGTGCTAGAGGAGGTTACGAGCAGGAATTC	CSARGGYEQEF
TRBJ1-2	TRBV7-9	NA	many	TGTGCCAGCAGCTCTCCGGGACACGAACGCTATGGCTACACCTTC	CASSSPGHERYGYTF
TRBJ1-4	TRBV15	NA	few	TGTGCCACCATGAAGAGGGATCCTAATGAAAAACTGTTTTTT	CATMKRDPNEKLFF
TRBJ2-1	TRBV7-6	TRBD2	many	TGTGCCAGCAGCCCTCGGTGGGCTAGCGGGTTGGACAATGAGCAGTTCTTC	CASSPRWASGLDNEQFF
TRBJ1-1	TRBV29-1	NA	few	TGCAGCGTTGAGTTGGACACTGAAGCTTTCTTT	CSVELDTEAFF
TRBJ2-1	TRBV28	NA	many	TGTGCCAGCAGTTCAACACCACAGGGTAGGTCCTACAATGAGCAGTTCTTC	CASSSTPQGRSYNEQFF
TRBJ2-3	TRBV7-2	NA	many	TGTGCCAGCAGCCTAGCGATTCCAGTCACAGATACGCAGTATTTT	CASSLAIPVTDTQYF
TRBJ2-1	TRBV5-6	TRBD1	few	TGTGCCAGCAGCTTAAAGAGGGGGCGAGGACTCTACAATGAGCAGTTCTTC	CASSLKRGRGLYNEQFF
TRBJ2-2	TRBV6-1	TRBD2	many	TGTGCCAGCAGTGAAGGAACTAGCGGGAGTGCCGGGGAGCTGTTTTTT	CASSEGTSGSAGELFF
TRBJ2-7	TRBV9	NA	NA	TGTGCCAGCAGCGTAGGCGGGACGATGGGAGAGCAGTACTTC	CASSVGGTMGEQYF
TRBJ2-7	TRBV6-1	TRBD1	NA	TGTGCCAGCAGTGAATGGGACAGGATCTACGAGCAGTACTTC	CASSEWDRIYEQYF
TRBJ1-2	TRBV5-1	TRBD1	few	TGCGCCAGCAGCCTCGGACAGGTGGGATACACCTTC	CASSLGQVGYTF
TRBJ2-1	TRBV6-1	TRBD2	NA	TGTGCCAGCGGGGCGGGAGGGCCATACAATGAGCAGTTCTTC	CASGAGGPYNEQFF
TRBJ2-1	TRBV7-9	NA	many	TGTGCCAGCAGCTCCGGGACAATTGGTTTCAATGAGCAGTTCTTC	CASSSGTIGFNEQFF
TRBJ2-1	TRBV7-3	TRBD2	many	TGTGCCAGCAGCTCCCCGAGGGGGGGCGGGGGGACCCGGTACAATGAGCAGTTCTTC	CASSSPRGGGGTRYNEQFF
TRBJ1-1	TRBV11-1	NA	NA	TGTGCCAGCAGCTTAGCGAGGGTCACTGAAGCTTTCTTT	CASSLARVTEAFF
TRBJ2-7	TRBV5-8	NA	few	TGTGCCAGCGGGGCTCTCGAGCAGTACTTC	CASGALEQYF
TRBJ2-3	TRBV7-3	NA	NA	TGTGCCAGCAGCTTGTTGCGGGTTCTCACAGATACGCAGTATTTT	CASSLLRVLTDTQYF
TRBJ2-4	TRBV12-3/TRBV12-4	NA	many	TGTGCCAGCAGTCAATCCGGACAGAAAGCCAAAAACATTCAGTACTTC	CASSQSGQKAKNIQYF
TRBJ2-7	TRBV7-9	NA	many	TGTGCCAGCAGCAACCAAGGGGGGACGGGCTACGAGCAGTACTTC	CASSNQGGTGYEQYF
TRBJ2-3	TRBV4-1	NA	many	TGCGCCAGCAGCCAAGGAGGAGGGGGCCCAGATACGCAGTATTTT	CASSQGGGGPDTQYF
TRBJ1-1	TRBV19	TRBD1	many	TGTGCCAGTAGTAGTGTTGACAGGGTAGGTGGCACTGAAGCTTTCTTT	CASSSVDRVGGTEAFF
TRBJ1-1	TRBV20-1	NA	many	TGCAGTGCTAGAGATAGCCGGGGTGAAGCTTTCTTT	CSARDSRGEAFF
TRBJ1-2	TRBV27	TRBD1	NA	TGTGCCAGCAGCCCGGGACAGGGATTTGGTGGCTACACCTTC	CASSPGQGFGGYTF
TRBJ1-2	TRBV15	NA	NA	TGTGCCACCAGCAGAGATCCCGGGGCCCTGGTACGGGGCTACACCTTC	CATSRDPGALVRGYTF
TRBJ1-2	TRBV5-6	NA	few	TGTGCCAGCAGACTGGAATGGAGCAGGGCGGGTGGCTACACCTTC	CASRLEWSRAGGYTF